This T cell receptor (beta chain) was found in a study of T cells in Graves' hyperthyroidism and ophthalmopathy (dated by TCRdb to between 2018 and 2021). Turning to the overall study: Peripheral blood samples were taken at the time of initial diagnosis, prior to any treatment. The 95 to 100 discovery patients were divided at random into training and test sets in a 7:3 ratio. Prospective prediction of ophthalmopathy was tested in an independent validation cohort of 18 to 20 hyperthyroidism patients and 17 patients who later progressed to ophthalmopathy. To identify distinguishing TCR V-J signatures, a discovery cohort of 90 to 100 patients was used, comprising some 45 with Graves' ophthalmopathy and approximately 58 with stable Graves' hyperthyroidism. The paper reports TCR Vbeta CDR3 sequencing of over 130 peripheral blood samples: around 45 ophthalmopathy, some 80 hyperthyroidism and some 17 progressor patients. After sampling, hyperthyroidism patients received methimazole starting at 30 mg daily, and ophthalmopathy patients received high-dose intravenous methylprednisolone. The study also compared thyroid tissue and blood T-cell repertoires from roughly six Graves' hyperthyroidism patients.

On this clonotype: What this receptor recognizes is not known. No base qualities exist here, and no much larger clone lies one base off it.

Amplification of TCR beta CDR3 regions was carried out from RNA transcripts. A first-round RT-PCR of the TCR CDR3 used the HTBI primer set with the Qiagen OneStep RT-PCR kit. The libraries were constructed in a second round of multiplex PCR and then size-selected and purified. Paired-end sequencing of the libraries was performed with 100 bp reads on an Illumina HiSeq2000. Under the source paper's analysis protocol: SOAPnuke was used to process the raw data, with reads discarded if the reads contained adapters or uncalled bases, had a mean Phred below 15, or lacked an exact constant-primer or identifier match. High-quality paired reads were merged using COPE v1.2.5, and each unique nucleotide sequence was defined as a clonotype. Clonotypes were aligned to IMGT TRBV, TRBD and TRBJ reference segments using MiTCR v1.1. Analysis was restricted to V-J combinations with a frequency above 0.0001, which covered about 99% of repertoires. A TCS score was defined as the ratio between F50 (clonal expansion) and ExV (chaos), using BLOSUM62-based TCRdist between CDR3 peptides within each V-J. Welch's t-statistics and random forest reduced fewer than 550 V-J features to fewer than 15, which were used in a naive Bayes classifier (R e1071). TCRdb reworked the public reads: Q25 trimming with fastp, MiXCR clone assembly, productive beta chains retained. Merged by CDR3 protein, the rows form single entries marked with the most common genes and DNA. TCRdb's processing, not the authors', yielded these V and J calls. The sample includes roughly 170,000 distinct CDR3 sequences, with about a sixth observed a single time. The leading ten clones occupy roughly 29% of the sample.

Graves' hyperthyroidism was defined as stable when no progression to ophthalmopathy occurred over 18 months of follow-up. Hyperthyroidism patients were newly diagnosed, had a disease duration of under 2 months, and were aged 18 to 65 years. Exclusion was applied to patients with uncontrolled infections, other autoimmune diseases, pregnancy or lactation. Diagnoses were established on the basis of clinical symptoms, serum thyroxine and TRAb, thyroid ultrasound, and orbital computed tomography. Ficoll-Paque density gradient centrifugation was used to isolate PBMCs from approximately 10 ml of fresh peripheral blood. Total RNA was extracted with Trizol reagent, and quality was checked on an Agilent 2100 Bioanalyzer. The paper as a whole reports these results and caveats: In validation, the model predicted progression to ophthalmopathy with 65% to 71% sensitivity and 72.22% specificity, a median of about 6 months before onset. Sample size was not statistically predetermined, and blinding of investigators to group allocation was not performed. Most expanded thyroid clonotypes (frequency above 0.001) were also detected in blood, a finding suggesting that blood repertoires may reflect thyroid immune responses. Ophthalmopathy was separated from stable hyperthyroidism by a 13 V-J signature model, with over 85% sensitivity and roughly 81% specificity obtained in cross-validation and 80%/75% obtained in testing.

V and J lose 3 bases and 9 bases, and a span of 11 bases separates them. The CDR3 runs 13 residues from the cysteine to the phenylalanine. Only the CDR3 part of the read is kept: 39 bases, read in frame from the first base. This receptor was taken from a woman aged 45-59 years with Graves' hyperthyroidism. The sample consisted of blood. The chain uses TRBV12-3 or TRBV12-4 and TRBJ2-2; the D region possibly corresponds to TRBD1 (6 bases align). The encoded CDR3 is CASSFFRGWELFF. Read as DNA, the sequence is TGTGCCAGCAGTTTTTTCAGGGGATGGGAGCTGTTTTTT.